The table lists the clone carrying this TCR beta chain with a few counts. This specimen belongs to a study of preoperative IRX-2 immunotherapy in early breast cancer. Sequenced by immunoSEQ multiplex PCR; TCRdb stores in-frame clones only, minus some. The table shows approximately 3,000 clones, with about 71% occurring only once. Treatment in this sample: preoperative locoregional IRX-2 cytokine immunotherapy. Germline trimming cut 3 bases from V and 4 bases from J; bases unmatched to any gene: 9. This CDR3 has 16 residues. CDR1 is SGHNT, CDR2 YENEEA, per germline. The receptor's source is a human donor with breast cancer. The material was tumor tissue, obtained after IRX-2 immunotherapy. The V and J genes are TRBV11-3 and TRBJ2-7; 10 nucleotides match TRBD2. The CDR3: CASSLVSGGISYEQYF. In nucleotides, the CDR3 is TGTGCCAGCAGCTTGGTTAGCGGGGGGATATCATACGAGCAGTACTTC.